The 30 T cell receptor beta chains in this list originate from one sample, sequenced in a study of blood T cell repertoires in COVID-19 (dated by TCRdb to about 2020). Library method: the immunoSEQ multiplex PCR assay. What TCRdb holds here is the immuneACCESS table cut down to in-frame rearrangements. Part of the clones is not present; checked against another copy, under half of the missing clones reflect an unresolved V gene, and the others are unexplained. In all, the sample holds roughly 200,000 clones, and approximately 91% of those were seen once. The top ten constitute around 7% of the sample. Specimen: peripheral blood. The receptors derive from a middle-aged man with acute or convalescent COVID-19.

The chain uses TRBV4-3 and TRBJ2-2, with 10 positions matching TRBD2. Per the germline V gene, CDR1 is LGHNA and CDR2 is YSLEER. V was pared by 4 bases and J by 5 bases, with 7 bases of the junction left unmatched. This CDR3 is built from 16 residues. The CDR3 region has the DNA TGCGCCAGCAGCCCCCTAGCGGGGGACGCTACCGGGGAGCTGTTTTTT. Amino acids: CASSPLAGDATGELFF.

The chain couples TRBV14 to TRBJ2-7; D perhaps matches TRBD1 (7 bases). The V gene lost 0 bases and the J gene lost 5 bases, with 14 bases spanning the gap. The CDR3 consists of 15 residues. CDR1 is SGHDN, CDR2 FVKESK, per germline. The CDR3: CASSQEAGGGDEQYF. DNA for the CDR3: TGTGCCAGCAGCCAAGAAGCAGGGGGAGGCGACGAGCAGTACTTC.

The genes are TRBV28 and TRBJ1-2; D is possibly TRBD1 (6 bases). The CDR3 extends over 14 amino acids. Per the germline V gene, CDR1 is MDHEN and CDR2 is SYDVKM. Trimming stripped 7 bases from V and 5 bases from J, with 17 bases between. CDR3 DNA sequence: TGTGCCAGCACACCGCTCGGGACACTTTATGGCTACACCTTC. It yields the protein CASTPLGTLYGYTF.

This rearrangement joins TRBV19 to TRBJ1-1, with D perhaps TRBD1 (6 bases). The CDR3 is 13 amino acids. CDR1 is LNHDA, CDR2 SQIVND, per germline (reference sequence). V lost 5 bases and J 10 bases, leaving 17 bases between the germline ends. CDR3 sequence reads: CASSPLDRPGAFF. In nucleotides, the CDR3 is TGTGCCAGTAGTCCCCTAGACAGGCCTGGAGCTTTCTTT.

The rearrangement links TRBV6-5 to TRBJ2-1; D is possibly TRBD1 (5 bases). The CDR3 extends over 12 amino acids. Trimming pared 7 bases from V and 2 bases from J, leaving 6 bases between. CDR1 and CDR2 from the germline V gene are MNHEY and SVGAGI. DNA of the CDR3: TGTGCCAGCACCAGGGCCTACAATGAGCAGTTCTTC. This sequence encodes CASTRAYNEQFF.

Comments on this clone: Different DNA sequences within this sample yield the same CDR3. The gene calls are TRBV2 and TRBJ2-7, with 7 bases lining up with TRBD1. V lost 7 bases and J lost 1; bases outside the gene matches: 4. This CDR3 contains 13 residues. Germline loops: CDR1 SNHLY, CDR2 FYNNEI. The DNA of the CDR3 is TGTGCCAGCAAAAGGGACAGATCCTACGAGCAGTACTTC. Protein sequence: CASKRDRSYEQYF.

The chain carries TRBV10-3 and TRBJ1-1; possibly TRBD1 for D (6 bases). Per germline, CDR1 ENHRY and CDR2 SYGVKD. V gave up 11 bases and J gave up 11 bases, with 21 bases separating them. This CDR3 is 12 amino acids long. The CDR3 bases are TGTGCCTCCAGCCCCTACAGGGAGGGTGCTTTCTTT. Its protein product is CASSPYREGAFF.

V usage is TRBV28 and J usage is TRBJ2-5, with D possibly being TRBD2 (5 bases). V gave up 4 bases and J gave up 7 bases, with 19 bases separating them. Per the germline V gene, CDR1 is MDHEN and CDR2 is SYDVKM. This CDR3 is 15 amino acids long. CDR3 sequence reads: CASSSPGPGGGTQYF. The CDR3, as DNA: TGTGCCAGCAGTTCCCCCGGGCCTGGAGGAGGGACCCAGTACTTC.

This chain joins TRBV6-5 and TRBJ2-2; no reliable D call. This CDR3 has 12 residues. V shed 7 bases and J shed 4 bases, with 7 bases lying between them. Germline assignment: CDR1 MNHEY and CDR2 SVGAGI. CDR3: CASKYGTGELFF. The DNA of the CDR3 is TGTGCCAGCAAGTACGGCACCGGGGAGCTGTTTTTT.

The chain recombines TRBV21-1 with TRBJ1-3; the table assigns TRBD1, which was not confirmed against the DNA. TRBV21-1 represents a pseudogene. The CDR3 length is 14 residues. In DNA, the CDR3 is TGTGCCAGCAGCAAAGGGGCAGAAAGAAACACCATATATTTT. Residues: CASSKGAERNTIYF.

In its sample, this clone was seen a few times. The CDR3 bases are TGTGCCAGCCGGGACAGGGGAGAAAAACTGTTTTTT. Its translation: CASRDRGEKLFF. J is TRBJ1-4 and V is TRBV2; TRBD1 aligns across 10 bases. The CDR3 runs 12 residues. Germline CDR1 reads SNHLY; CDR2 reads FYNNEI. V was pared by 8 bases and J by 8 bases, with 2 bases of the junction left unmatched.

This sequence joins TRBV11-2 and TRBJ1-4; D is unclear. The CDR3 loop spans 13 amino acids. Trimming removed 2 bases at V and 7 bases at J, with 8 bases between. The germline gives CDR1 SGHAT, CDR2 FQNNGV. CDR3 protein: CASSLWAGEKLFF. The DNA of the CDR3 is TGTGCCAGCAGCTTATGGGCAGGTGAAAAACTGTTTTTT.

CDR3: CASSLGTFYEQYF. In nucleotides, the CDR3 is TGTGCCAGCAGTTTAGGGACATTCTACGAGCAGTACTTC. The chain links TRBV6-6 to TRBJ2-7; the D gene is possibly TRBD1 (6 bases). CDR3 length equals 13 residues. CDR1 and CDR2 from the germline V gene are MNHNY and SVGAGI (reference sequence). The ends were cut back, 4 bases at V and 3 bases at J, with 10 bases in the middle.

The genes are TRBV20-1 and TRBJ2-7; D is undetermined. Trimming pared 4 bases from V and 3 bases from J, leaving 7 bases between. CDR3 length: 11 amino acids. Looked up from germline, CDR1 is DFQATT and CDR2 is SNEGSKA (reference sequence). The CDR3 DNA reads TGCAGTGCTAAAACTGTCTACGAGCAGTACTTC. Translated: CSAKTVYEQYF.

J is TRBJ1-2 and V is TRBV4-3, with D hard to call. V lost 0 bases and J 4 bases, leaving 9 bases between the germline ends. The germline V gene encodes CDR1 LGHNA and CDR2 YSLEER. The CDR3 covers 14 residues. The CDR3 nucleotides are TGCGCCAGCAGCCAAGATCTACAGACCTATGGCTACACCTTC. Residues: CASSQDLQTYGYTF.

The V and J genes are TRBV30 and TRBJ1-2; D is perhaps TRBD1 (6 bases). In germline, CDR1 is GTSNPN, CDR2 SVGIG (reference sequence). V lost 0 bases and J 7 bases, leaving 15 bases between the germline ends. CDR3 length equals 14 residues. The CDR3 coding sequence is TGTGCCTGGAGTGTACAAACAGGGCACTTTGGCTACACCTTC. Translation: CAWSVQTGHFGYTF. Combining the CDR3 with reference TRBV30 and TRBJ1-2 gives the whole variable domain SQTIHQWPATLVQPVGSPLSLECTVEGTSNPNLYWYRQAAGRGLQLLFYSVGIGQISSEVPQNLSASRPQDRQFILSSKKLLLSDSGFYLCAWSVQTGHFGYTFGSGTRLTVV.

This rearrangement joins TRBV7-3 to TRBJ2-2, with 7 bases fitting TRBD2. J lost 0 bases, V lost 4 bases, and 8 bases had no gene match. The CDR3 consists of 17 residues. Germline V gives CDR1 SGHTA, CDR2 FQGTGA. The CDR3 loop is CASSSARGVANTGELFF. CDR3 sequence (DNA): TGTGCCAGCAGCTCAGCTCGGGGGGTCGCGAACACCGGGGAGCTGTTTTTT.

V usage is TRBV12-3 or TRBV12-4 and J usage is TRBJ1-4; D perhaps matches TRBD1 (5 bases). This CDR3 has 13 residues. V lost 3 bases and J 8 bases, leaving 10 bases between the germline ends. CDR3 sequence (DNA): TGTGCCAGCAGTTTCCAGGGAGGGGAAAAACTGTTTTTT. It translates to CASSFQGGEKLFF.

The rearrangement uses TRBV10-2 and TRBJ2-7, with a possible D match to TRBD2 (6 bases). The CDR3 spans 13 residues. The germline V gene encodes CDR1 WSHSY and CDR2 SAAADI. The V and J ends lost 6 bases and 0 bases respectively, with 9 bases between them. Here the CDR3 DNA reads TGCGCCAGCAGGGCGGGGAGCTCCTACGAGCAGTACTTC. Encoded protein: CASRAGSSYEQYF.

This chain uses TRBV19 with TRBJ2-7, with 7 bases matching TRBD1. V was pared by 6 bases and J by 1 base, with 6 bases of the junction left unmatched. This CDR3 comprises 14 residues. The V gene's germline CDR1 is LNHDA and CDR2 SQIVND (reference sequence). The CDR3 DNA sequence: TGTGCCAGTAGCACAGGGGCGAATTCCTACGAGCAGTACTTC. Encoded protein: CASSTGANSYEQYF.

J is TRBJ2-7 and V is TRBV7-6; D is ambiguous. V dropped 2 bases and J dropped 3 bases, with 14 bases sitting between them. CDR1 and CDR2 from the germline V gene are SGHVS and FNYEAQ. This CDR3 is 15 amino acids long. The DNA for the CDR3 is TGTGCCAGCAGCTTATCGAGTGCCCATTTCTACGAGCAGTACTTC. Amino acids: CASSLSSAHFYEQYF.

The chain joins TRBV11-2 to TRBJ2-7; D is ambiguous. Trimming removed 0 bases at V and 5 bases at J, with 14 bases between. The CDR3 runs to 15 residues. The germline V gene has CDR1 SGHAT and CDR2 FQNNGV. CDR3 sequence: CASSLDLRTIHEQYF. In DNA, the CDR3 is TGTGCCAGCAGCTTAGATCTTAGAACCATTCACGAGCAGTACTTC. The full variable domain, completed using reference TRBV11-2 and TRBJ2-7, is EAGVAQSPRYKIIEKRQSVAFWCNPISGHATLYWYQQILGQGPKLLIQFQNNGVVDDSQLPKDRFSAERLKGVDSTLKIQPAKLEDSAVYLCASSLDLRTIHEQYFGPGTRLTVT.

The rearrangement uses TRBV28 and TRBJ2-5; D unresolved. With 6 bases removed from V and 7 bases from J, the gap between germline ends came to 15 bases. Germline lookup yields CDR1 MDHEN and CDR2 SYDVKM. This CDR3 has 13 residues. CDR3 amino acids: CASSPSTPGTQYF. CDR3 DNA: TGTGCCAGCAGCCCGAGCACCCCCGGGACCCAGTACTTC.

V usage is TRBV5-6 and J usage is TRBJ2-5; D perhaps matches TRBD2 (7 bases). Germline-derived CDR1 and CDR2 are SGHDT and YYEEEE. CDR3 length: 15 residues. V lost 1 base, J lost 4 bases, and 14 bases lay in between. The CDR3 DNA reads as TGTGCCAGCAGCTTGCGGGGGGCATCTGTAGAGACCCAGTACTTC. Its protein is CASSLRGASVETQYF.

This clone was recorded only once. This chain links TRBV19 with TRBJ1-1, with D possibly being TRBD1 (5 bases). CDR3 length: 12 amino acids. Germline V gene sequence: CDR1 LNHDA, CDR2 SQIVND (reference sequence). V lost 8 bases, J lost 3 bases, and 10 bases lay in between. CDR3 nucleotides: TGTGCCAGTCAGGGCCGGGACACTGAAGCTTTCTTT. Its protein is CASQGRDTEAFF.

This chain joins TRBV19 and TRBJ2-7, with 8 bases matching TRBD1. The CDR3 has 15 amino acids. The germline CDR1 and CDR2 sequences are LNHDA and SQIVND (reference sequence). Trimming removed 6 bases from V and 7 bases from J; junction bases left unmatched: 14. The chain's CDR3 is CASRKTTGVPSEQYF. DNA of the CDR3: TGTGCCAGTAGAAAAACGACAGGGGTCCCTTCGGAGCAGTACTTC.

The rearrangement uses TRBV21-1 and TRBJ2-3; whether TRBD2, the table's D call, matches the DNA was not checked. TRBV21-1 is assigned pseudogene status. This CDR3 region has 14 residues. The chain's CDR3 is CASREGGSTDTQYF. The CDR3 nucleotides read TGTGCCAGCAGAGAGGGGGGGAGCACAGATACGCAGTATTTT.

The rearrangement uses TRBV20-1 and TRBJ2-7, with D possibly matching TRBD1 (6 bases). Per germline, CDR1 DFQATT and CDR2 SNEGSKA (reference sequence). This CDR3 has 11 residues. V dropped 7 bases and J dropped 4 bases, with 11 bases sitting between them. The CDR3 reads CSVRQGYEQYF. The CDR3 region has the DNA TGCAGTGTTCGGCAGGGGTACGAGCAGTACTTC.

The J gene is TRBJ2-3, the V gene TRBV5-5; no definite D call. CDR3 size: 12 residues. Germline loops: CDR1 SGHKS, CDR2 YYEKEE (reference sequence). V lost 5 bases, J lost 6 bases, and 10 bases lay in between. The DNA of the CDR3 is TGTGCCAGCAGATCCGACGGGGATACGCAGTATTTT. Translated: CASRSDGDTQYF.

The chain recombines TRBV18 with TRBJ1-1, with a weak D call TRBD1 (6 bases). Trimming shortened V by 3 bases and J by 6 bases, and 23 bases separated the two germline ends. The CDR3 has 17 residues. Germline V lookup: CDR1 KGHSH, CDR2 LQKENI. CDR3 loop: CASSPTPTGPRGSEAFF. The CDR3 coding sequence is TGTGCCAGCTCACCGACCCCGACAGGACCGCGTGGGTCTGAAGCTTTCTTT.